This T cell receptor (beta chain) was recorded in a study of CD8+ T cells in alopecia areata. Study background: Those treated were given oral tofacitinib at 5 to 10 mg twice daily.

Germline CDR1 SGHKS, CDR2 YYEKEE (reference sequence). Deletions cut 4 bases from V and 5 bases from J, with 18 bases between. This CDR3 has 15 residues. RNA was extracted and reverse transcribed into cDNA as the sequencing template. The table came from immunoSEQ multiplex PCR; TCRdb's copy has only in-frame clones and leaves some out. The sample carries roughly 190,000 clones, roughly 70% recorded once. As for treatment: oral pan-JAK inhibitor, 5-10 mg twice daily. General study points: Treatment with tofacitinib significantly lowered scalp clonality and reduced expanded CD8+ clones among the top 100. Since there was just one nonresponder, nobody can yet say how baseline CD8+ expansion ties to response.

As regards this clone: Its cognate antigen is unknown.

The sequence was obtained from a human donor with alopecia areata. The source was CD4+ T cells sorted from blood, collected at week 49, from a patient treated with tofacitinib. The rearrangement links TRBV5-5 to TRBJ1-1; D is uncertain. The CDR3 loop reads CASSPAGGRRTEAFF. CDR3 DNA: TGTGCCAGCAGCCCCGCCGGTGGGCGGAGAACTGAAGCTTTCTTT.